This entry lists 31 T cell receptor beta chains sequenced from one sample in a study of low-dose radiotherapy and immunotherapy resistance in tumors (dated by TCRdb to between 2020 and 2023). This sample's time point label indicates: before trial treatment. TCRdb names Illumina HiSeq 2500 as the instrument used. First-strand cDNA was synthesized with Superscript III and a set of TRAV- and TRBV-specific primers, covering both TCRalpha and TCRbeta chains. TCRs were amplified with Phusion for 15 to 20 PCR cycles using a constant-region primer together with the adapter attached to the V primers. The public reads were reanalyzed by TCRdb: fastp trimming at Q25, MiXCR alignment, in-frame beta chains only. For every CDR3 protein sequence, its rows merge into one entry that carries the most common genes and DNA. This sample is represented by tens of thousands of distinct CDR3 sequences; 15% to 20% of them were singletons. The leading ten clones occupy about 2.8% of the sample.

The material sequenced was PBMCs, taken before treatment. The receptors were sampled from a male donor with prostate cancer.

This clonotype was seen more than once but under ten times. The rearrangement joins TRBV29-1 to TRBJ2-6, with unresolved D. Germline V gene data show CDR1 as SQVTM and CDR2 as ANQGSEA. The CDR3 has 12 amino acids. Trimming removed 5 bases at V and 3 bases at J, with 5 bases between. This CDR3 reads CSVRVGANVLTF. The CDR3 DNA follows: TGCAGCGTTAGAGTTGGGGCCAACGTCCTGACTTTC.

In this sample, this clonotype turned up many times. V and J are TRBV5-5 and TRBJ2-7; a possible D gene is TRBD1 (6 bases). In germline, CDR1 is SGHKS, CDR2 YYEKEE (reference sequence). This CDR3 has 15 amino acids. Trimming stripped 4 bases from V and 6 bases from J, with 20 bases between. DNA for the CDR3: TGTGCCAGCAGCCCGTCCCCCACAGGGTCGGGCGAGCAGTACTTC. Translating it yields CASSPSPTGSGEQYF.

At least ten counts were recorded for this clonotype. The rearrangement links TRBV2 to TRBJ2-7; D might be TRBD2 (7 bases). Trimming cost V 7 bases and J 6 bases, with 16 bases left between them. CDR1 is SNHLY and CDR2 is FYNNEI in the germline V gene. This CDR3 spans 13 amino acids. The CDR3 DNA reads TGTGCCAGCAAGGGGGACTACAAGTCCGAGCAGTACTTC. It translates to CASKGDYKSEQYF.

This clonotype was seen repeatedly, ten times or more. This sequence joins TRBV12-3 or TRBV12-4 and TRBJ1-5; D is ambiguous. Trimming took off 1 base at V and 6 bases at J, with 10 bases between the two ends. This CDR3 contains 14 residues. CDR3 DNA sequence: TGTGCCAGCAGTTTAGTCTCAGACGGTCAGCCCCAGCATTTT. Its protein product is CASSLVSDGQPQHF.

This clonotype was recorded at least ten times. This chain joins TRBV5-1 and TRBJ2-1; D ambiguous. V lost 2 bases, J lost 6 bases, and 6 bases lay in between. The germline V gene encodes CDR1 SGHRS and CDR2 YFSETQ. The CDR3 contains 12 residues. The CDR3 spells CASSLMLNEQFF. In nucleotides, the CDR3 is TGCGCCAGCAGCTTAATGCTCAATGAGCAGTTCTTC.

This clonotype was counted at least ten times. The chain joins TRBV7-2 to TRBJ2-1; D tentatively fits TRBD1 or TRBD2 (5 bases each). Deletions cut 1 base from V and 9 bases from J, with 16 bases between. The CDR3 has 15 amino acids. Germline CDR1 SGHTA, CDR2 FQGNSA. The CDR3: CASSLVSGTRPEQFF. The CDR3 coding sequence is TGTGCCAGCAGCTTAGTTTCAGGGACCCGCCCTGAGCAGTTCTTC.

Many counts were recorded for this clonotype. The genes are TRBV7-2 and TRBJ2-1; weak D call: TRBD2 (5 bases). V lost 4 bases to trimming and J lost 6 bases, with 10 bases between them. The CDR3 covers 13 residues. Per the germline V gene, CDR1 is SGHTA and CDR2 is FQGNSA. DNA for the CDR3: TGTGCCAGCAGCTGGGAACGGGGCAATGAGCAGTTCTTC. The encoded protein is CASSWERGNEQFF. Full variable domain (missing parts from reference TRBV7-2 and TRBJ2-1): GAGVSQSPSNKVTEKGKDVELRCDPISGHTALYWYRQSLGQGLEFLIYFQGNSAPDKSGLPSDRFSAERTGGSVSTLTIQRTQQEDSAVYLCASSWERGNEQFFGPGTRLTVL.

This clonotype showed up many times. This chain joins TRBV7-9 and TRBJ2-3; 7 positions agree with TRBD2. After removal of 5 bases from V and 1 base from J, the junction contained 12 bases not matched to a gene. The CDR3 is 17 amino acids. Germline V gene sequence: CDR1 SEHNR, CDR2 FQNEAQ (reference sequence). DNA for the CDR3: TGTGCCAGCAGCCCTCCCGGCGGGGGACCCCGCACAGATACGCAGTATTTT. Its translation: CASSPPGGGPRTDTQYF.

As for this clonotype: This likely traces to a read error, being one base from a far larger clone. The chain combines TRBV5-8 with TRBJ2-1; possibly TRBD1 or TRBD2 for D (5 bases each). The CDR3 covers 12 residues. V shed 7 bases and J shed 10 bases, with 15 bases lying between them. Germline CDR1 SGHTS, CDR2 YDEGEE. The CDR3 region is CASSYRSGEQFF. The CDR3 coding sequence is TGTGCCAGCTCGTACAGGAGCGGCGAGCAGTTCTTC.

This clonotype was counted ten times or more. The chain carries TRBV5-1 and TRBJ2-1, with 12 bases identical to TRBD2. From germline, CDR1 is SGHRS and CDR2 YFSETQ. J lost 8 bases, V lost 4 bases, and 7 bases had no gene match. CDR3 length: 15 residues. CDR3 in DNA: TGCGCCAGCAGCCCTCTGACTAGCGGGGGCTATGAGCAGTTCTTC. Translation: CASSPLTSGGYEQFF.

This clonotype was found many times. This chain links TRBV4-1 with TRBJ2-1; D gene uncertain. CDR1 is MGHRA, CDR2 YSYEKL, per germline. Trimming took 0 bases from V and 9 from J, leaving 9 bases between them. The CDR3 has 13 amino acids. CDR3 bases: TGCGCCAGCAGCCAAGAAGGGTTAGGTGAGCAGTTCTTC. Translated, it gives CASSQEGLGEQFF.

This clonotype was recorded many times. This rearrangement joins TRBV5-3 to TRBJ1-2; D remains unclear. TRBV5-3 is placed among ORFs of uncertain function. The germline V and J ends were trimmed by 8 bases and 2 bases, with 25 bases remaining between them. There are 17 residues in the CDR3. In nucleotides, the CDR3 is TGTGCCAGCAGTCTTGGGCCCCACAGCACGAAAAACTATGGCTACACCTTC. This gives the protein CASSLGPHSTKNYGYTF.

Only one count was recorded for this clonotype. Since a far larger clone is one base different, this is likely a read error. V gene TRBV10-3 combines with J gene TRBJ2-7, with no clear D. Germline values: CDR1 ENHRY, CDR2 SYGVKD. This CDR3 comprises 13 residues. The CDR3 here is CDSSPGITYEQYF. The CDR3 DNA is TGTGACAGCAGCCCAGGTATCACCTACGAGCAGTACTTC.

At least ten counts were recorded for this clonotype. The chain joins TRBV6-5 to TRBJ2-7, with D hard to call. This CDR3 spans 11 amino acids. The germline CDR1 and CDR2 sequences are MNHEY and SVGAGI. Trimming cost V 10 bases and J 3 bases, with 10 bases left between them. This CDR3 reads CATRQYYEQYF. The CDR3 DNA follows: TGTGCCACCAGGCAGTACTACGAGCAGTACTTC.

This clonotype was observed many times. This chain uses TRBV20-1 with TRBJ2-5; D is ambiguous. Trimming pared 6 bases from V and 5 bases from J, leaving 10 bases between. The length of the CDR3 is 11 residues. In germline, CDR1 is DFQATT, CDR2 SNEGSKA (reference sequence). CDR3 region: CSAQTGETQYF. In DNA, the CDR3 is TGCAGTGCCCAAACGGGCGAGACCCAGTACTTC.

In this sample, this clonotype turned up many times. The rearrangement uses TRBV5-1 and TRBJ2-3; the D call may be TRBD1 or TRBD2 (5 bases each). The V gene lost 0 bases and the J gene lost 5 bases, with 19 bases spanning the gap. This CDR3 has 17 residues. The germline CDR1 and CDR2 sequences are SGHRS and YFSETQ. The CDR3 loop is CASSLVGARNQGDTQYF. The DNA for the CDR3 is TGCGCCAGCAGCTTGGTCGGGGCCCGGAATCAGGGAGATACGCAGTATTTT.

This clonotype was seen a handful of times. The rearrangement joins TRBV7-8 to TRBJ2-2, with 15 bases lining up with TRBD2. The CDR3 has 16 residues. The V gene's germline CDR1 is SGHVS and CDR2 FQNEAQ. V gave up 7 bases and J gave up 6 bases; unmatched junction bases: 6. The CDR3 nucleotides read TGTGCCAGCAACCTAAGGACTAGCGGGGGGGCCGGGGAGCTGTTTTTT. It codes for CASNLRTSGGAGELFF. Using reference TRBV7-8 and TRBJ2-2 for the parts outside the CDR3, the full variable domain is GAGVSQSPRYKVAKRGQDVALRCDPISGHVSLFWYQQALGQGPEFLTYFQNEAQLDKSGLPSDRFFAERPEGSVSTLKIQRTQQEDSAVYLCASNLRTSGGAGELFFGEGSRLTVL.

This clonotype has a count of ten or more. The CDR3 protein is CASNSDGNGYTF. The DNA of the CDR3 is TGTGCCAGTAACTCCGACGGAAATGGCTACACCTTC. This chain links TRBV19 with TRBJ1-2; D unresolved. V dropped 7 bases and J dropped 6 bases, with 12 bases sitting between them. From germline, CDR1 is LNHDA and CDR2 SQIVND (reference sequence). There are 12 residues in the CDR3.

In the case of this clonotype: A far more abundant clone sits one base away, making this likely a read error. The chain carries TRBV27 and TRBJ1-5, with 9 positions matching TRBD1. V was pared by 6 bases and J by 6 bases, with 6 bases of the junction left unmatched. CDR1 and CDR2 from the germline V gene are MNHEY and SMNVEV (reference sequence). CDR3 size: 14 residues. The CDR3 DNA follows: TGTGCCAGCAGCACCTGGACAGGGGTTCAGCCCCAGCATTTT. It is translated as CASSTWTGVQPQHF.

This clonotype appeared many times. The chain couples TRBV3-1 to TRBJ2-3; D ambiguous. The CDR3 sequence is 13 residues long. CDR1 LGHDT and CDR2 YNNKEL come from the germline V gene (reference sequence). Trimming shortened V by 6 bases and J by 3 bases, and 10 bases separated the two germline ends. In DNA, the CDR3 is TGTGCCAGCAGGCCCCAGACTACAGATACGCAGTATTTT. This gives the protein CASRPQTTDTQYF.

This clonotype was observed many times. The J gene is TRBJ1-6, the V gene TRBV7-2, with D possibly TRBD1 on 5 matching bases. V was clipped by 3 bases and J by 8 bases, with 17 bases between them. The CDR3 is 16 residues long. Germline V lookup: CDR1 SGHTA, CDR2 FQGNSA. The CDR3 coding sequence is TGTGCCAGCAGCTTTGGGGGAGACGTGATGGATTCACCCCTCCACTTT. Protein product: CASSFGGDVMDSPLHF.

The rearrangement uses TRBV27 and TRBJ2-7, with 7 bases lining up with TRBD1. CDR1 MNHEY and CDR2 SMNVEV come from the germline V gene (reference sequence). Unmatched junction bases numbered 10, after V lost 7 bases and J lost 1 base. CDR3 length equals 15 residues. This CDR3 is CASKVGTARSYEQYF. The CDR3, as DNA: TGTGCCAGCAAGGTTGGGACAGCTAGATCCTACGAGCAGTACTTC.

This clonotype came up many times. The rearrangement links TRBV4-3 to TRBJ1-4; D remains unclear. Trimming took off 0 bases at V and 4 bases at J, with 9 bases between the two ends. The CDR3 runs to 15 residues. The germline gives CDR1 LGHNA, CDR2 YSLEER. This chain's CDR3 is CASSQEVLFNEKLFF. The CDR3 nucleotides are TGCGCCAGCAGCCAAGAAGTCCTGTTTAATGAAAAACTGTTTTTT.

Ten or more counts support this clonotype. V usage is TRBV14 and J usage is TRBJ2-5; D gene ambiguous. Germline CDR1 reads SGHDN; CDR2 reads FVKESK. The CDR3 sequence is 13 residues long. Trimming stripped 3 bases from V and 5 bases from J, with 10 bases between. CDR3 sequence (DNA): TGTGCCAGCAGCCACTGGGCGCGGGAGACCCAGTACTTC. This translates into CASSHWARETQYF.

As regards this clonotype: Since a far larger clone is one base different, this is likely a read error. The chain links TRBV13 to TRBJ1-2, with TRBD1 identical over 8 bases. The germline V gene encodes CDR1 PRHDT and CDR2 FYEKMQ (reference sequence). The CDR3 consists of 15 residues. The CDR3 region has the DNA TGTGTCAGCAGTCCCAGGGACAGGAGGCCCTATGGCTACACCTTC. This codes for CVSSPRDRRPYGYTF.

Ten or more counts support this clonotype. The chain is built from TRBV10-1 and TRBJ2-3; no clear D. Germline V lookup: CDR1 WNHNN, CDR2 SYGVQD (reference sequence). V shed 8 bases and J shed 1 base, with 19 bases lying between them. The CDR3 consists of 16 residues. In DNA form, the CDR3 reads TGCGCCAGCGGCCTCGGTGGCGCGGTGGGCACAGATACGCAGTATTTT. This codes for CASGLGGAVGTDTQYF.

This clonotype was seen at least ten times. The chain uses TRBV29-1 and TRBJ1-1; D not certain. V lost 3 bases, J lost 5 bases, and 7 bases lay in between. Germline values: CDR1 SQVTM, CDR2 ANQGSEA. The CDR3 contains 11 residues. The CDR3 DNA follows: TGCAGCGTTGAGTTGGAGACTGAAGCTTTCTTT. It encodes CSVELETEAFF.

In its sample, this clonotype was seen many times. The chain uses TRBV18 and TRBJ1-2, with 9 bases lining up with TRBD1. Germline loops: CDR1 KGHSH, CDR2 LQKENI. V shed 3 bases, J shed 5 bases, and the junction held 7 bases outside the gene matches. The CDR3 is 15 residues long. The CDR3 spells CASSPSGQGGYGYTF. The CDR3, as DNA: TGTGCCAGCTCACCGTCGGGACAGGGAGGGTATGGCTACACCTTC.

In this sample, this clonotype turned up many times. This chain links TRBV4-2 with TRBJ1-2; 10 nucleotides match TRBD1. Germline V gene sequence: CDR1 LGHNA, CDR2 YNFKEQ. V trimming: 1 base; J trimming: 4 bases; junction bases outside the gene matches: 3. The CDR3 contains 15 residues. DNA of the CDR3: TGTGCCAGCAGCCAAGGGACAGGGGGAATCTATGGCTACACCTTC. As protein: CASSQGTGGIYGYTF.

The J gene is TRBJ1-2, the V gene TRBV7-9; 10 nucleotides align to TRBD1. V was clipped by 5 bases and J by 8 bases; unmatched bases: 8. This CDR3 contains 14 residues. The germline V gene has CDR1 SEHNR and CDR2 FQNEAQ (reference sequence). The CDR3 sequence is CASSTSGTGEGYTF. Here the CDR3 DNA reads TGTGCCAGCAGCACGTCCGGGACAGGGGAAGGCTACACCTTC.

This clonotype was seen ten or more times. J is TRBJ2-1 and V is TRBV3-1, with 14 bases aligning to TRBD2. The germline V gene has CDR1 LGHDT and CDR2 YNNKEL (reference sequence). CDR3 length: 15 amino acids. Germline trimming cut 5 bases from V and 5 bases from J; bases unmatched to any gene: 2. CDR3 nucleotide sequence: TGTGCCAGCAGCGAGGGACTAGCGGGGGACAATGAGCAGTTCTTC. Amino acid sequence: CASSEGLAGDNEQFF.